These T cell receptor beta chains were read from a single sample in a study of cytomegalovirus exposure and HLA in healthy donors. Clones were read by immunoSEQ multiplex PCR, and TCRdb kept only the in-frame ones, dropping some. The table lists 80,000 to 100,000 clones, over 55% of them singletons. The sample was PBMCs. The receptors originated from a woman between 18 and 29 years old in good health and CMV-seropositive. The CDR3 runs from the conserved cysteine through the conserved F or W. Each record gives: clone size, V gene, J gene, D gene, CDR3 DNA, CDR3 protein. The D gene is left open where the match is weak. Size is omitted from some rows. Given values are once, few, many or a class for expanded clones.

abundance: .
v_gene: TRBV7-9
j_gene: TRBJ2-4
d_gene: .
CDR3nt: TGTGCCAGCAGCTTAGCGCGGGGAGATTTTGTGGCCAAAAACATTCAGTACTTC
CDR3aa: CASSLARGDFVAKNIQYF

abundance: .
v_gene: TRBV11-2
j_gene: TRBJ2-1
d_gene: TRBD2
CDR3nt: TGTGCCAGCAGCCTGCGGAGGGGAGGGGCTGAGCAGTTCTTC
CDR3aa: CASSLRRGGAEQFF

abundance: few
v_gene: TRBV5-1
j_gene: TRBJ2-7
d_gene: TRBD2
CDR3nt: TGCGCCAGCAGCTTGGGGACTAGCGGGTACTACGAGCAGTACTTC
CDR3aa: CASSLGTSGYYEQYF

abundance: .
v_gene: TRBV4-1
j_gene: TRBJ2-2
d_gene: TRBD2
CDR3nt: TGCGCCAGCAGCCAAGTCCAACTAGCGGGAGGGCGGACTGGGGAGCTGTTTTTT
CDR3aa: CASSQVQLAGGRTGELFF

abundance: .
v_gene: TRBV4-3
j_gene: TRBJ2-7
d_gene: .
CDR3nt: TGCGCCAGCAGCCAAGAAGGCAGCGGAGGCTACGAGCAGTACTTC
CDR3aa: CASSQEGSGGYEQYF

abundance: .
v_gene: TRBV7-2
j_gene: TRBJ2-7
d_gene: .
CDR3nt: TGTGCCAGCAGACTAGGGAGCTACGAGCAGTACTTC
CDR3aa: CASRLGSYEQYF

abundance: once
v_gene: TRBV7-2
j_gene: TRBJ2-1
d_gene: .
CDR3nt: TGTGCCAGCAGCTTAGCGGTGGTACTCTCTACCTCCTACAATGAGCAGTTCTTC
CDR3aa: CASSLAVVLSTSYNEQFF

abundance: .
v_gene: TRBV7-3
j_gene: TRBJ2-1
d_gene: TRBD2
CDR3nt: TGTGCCAGCAGCTTTGAGCGGGGGGACTACAATGAGCAGTTCTTC
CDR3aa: CASSFERGDYNEQFF

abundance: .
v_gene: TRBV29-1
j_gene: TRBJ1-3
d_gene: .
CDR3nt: TGCAGCACTTGGGACACTAACTCTGGAAACACCATATATTTT
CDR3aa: CSTWDTNSGNTIYF

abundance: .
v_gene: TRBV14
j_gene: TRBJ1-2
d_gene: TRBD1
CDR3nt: TGTGCCAGCAGCGAACGACAGGGGAACTATGGCTACACCTTC
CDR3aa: CASSERQGNYGYTF

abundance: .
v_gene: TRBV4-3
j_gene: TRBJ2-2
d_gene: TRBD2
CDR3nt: TGCGCCAGCAGCCTCTTAGCGGGAGGAGGCACCGGGGAGCTGTTTTTT
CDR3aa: CASSLLAGGGTGELFF

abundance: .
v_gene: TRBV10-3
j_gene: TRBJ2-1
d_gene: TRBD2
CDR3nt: TGTGCCATCGGACTAGCTAGTCTTGGTGAGCAGTTCTTC
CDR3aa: CAIGLASLGEQFF

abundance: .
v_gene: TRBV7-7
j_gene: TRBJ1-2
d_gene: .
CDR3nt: TGTGCCAGCAGCCCAGGGGAGGGCAACTATGGCTACACCTTC
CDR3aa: CASSPGEGNYGYTF

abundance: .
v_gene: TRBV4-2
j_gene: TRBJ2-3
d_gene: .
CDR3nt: TGTGCCAGCAGCCAACTCAGTATGGGGAGTTTGGCAGATACGCAGTATTTT
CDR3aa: CASSQLSMGSLADTQYF

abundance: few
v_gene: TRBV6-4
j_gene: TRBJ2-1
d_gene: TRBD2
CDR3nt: TGTGCCAGCAGTGCGACTAGCGGGGACTACAATGAGCAGTTCTTC
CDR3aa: CASSATSGDYNEQFF

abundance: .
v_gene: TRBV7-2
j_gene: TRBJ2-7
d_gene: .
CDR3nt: TGTGCCAGCAGCTTAGGACGGGGAGCCTACGAGCAGTACTTC
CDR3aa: CASSLGRGAYEQYF

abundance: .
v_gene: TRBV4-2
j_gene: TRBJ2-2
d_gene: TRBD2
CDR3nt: TGTGCCAGCACAAACCCCGGGACTAGCGGAACCGGGGAGCTGTTTTTT
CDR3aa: CASTNPGTSGTGELFF

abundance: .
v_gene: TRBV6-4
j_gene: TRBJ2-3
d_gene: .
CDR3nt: TGTGCCAGCAGTGACGGCGGGGCTAGCTCAGATACGCAGTATTTT
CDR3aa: CASSDGGASSDTQYF

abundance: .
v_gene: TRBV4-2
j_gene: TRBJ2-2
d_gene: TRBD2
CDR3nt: TGTGCCAGCAGCCAATCAAGCGGGAGAACCACCGGGGAGCTGTTTTTT
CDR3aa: CASSQSSGRTTGELFF

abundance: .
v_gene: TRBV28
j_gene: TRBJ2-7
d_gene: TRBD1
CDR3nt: TGTGCCAGCAGAACAGGGGGCGGCGGGGCCTACGAGCAGTACTTC
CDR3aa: CASRTGGGGAYEQYF

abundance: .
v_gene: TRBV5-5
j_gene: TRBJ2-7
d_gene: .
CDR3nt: TGTGCCAGCAGCCGGAGGGAACTAGTTTACGAGCAGTACTTC
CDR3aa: CASSRRELVYEQYF

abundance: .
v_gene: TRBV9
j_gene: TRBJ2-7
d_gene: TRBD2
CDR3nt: TGTGCCAGCAGCGGAGGACTAGCGCCAACCTACGAGCAGTACTTC
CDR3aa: CASSGGLAPTYEQYF

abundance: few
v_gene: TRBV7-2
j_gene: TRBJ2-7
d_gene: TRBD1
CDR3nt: TGTGCCAGCAGCGAATCCCGGACAGGGGCCTACGAGCAGTACTTC
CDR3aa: CASSESRTGAYEQYF

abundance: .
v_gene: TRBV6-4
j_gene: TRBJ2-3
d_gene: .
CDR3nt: TGTGCCAGCAGCAGGACTAGCACAGATACGCAGTATTTT
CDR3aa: CASSRTSTDTQYF

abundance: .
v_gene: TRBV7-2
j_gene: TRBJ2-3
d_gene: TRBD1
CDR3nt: TGTGCCAGCAGCACGGTACAGGGGAACACGCAGTATTTT
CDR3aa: CASSTVQGNTQYF

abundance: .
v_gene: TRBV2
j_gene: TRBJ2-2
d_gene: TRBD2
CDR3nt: TGTGCCAGCACCAGCGGGGGGGCGGTAGGGACCGGGGAGCTGTTTTTT
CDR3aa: CASTSGGAVGTGELFF

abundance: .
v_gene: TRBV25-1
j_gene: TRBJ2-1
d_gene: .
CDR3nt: TGTGCCAGCAGTGAATCCCCCGAGGGTGAGCAGTTCTTC
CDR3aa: CASSESPEGEQFF

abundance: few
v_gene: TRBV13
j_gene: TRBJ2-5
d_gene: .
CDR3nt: TGTGCCAGCAGCTTCTCTTCTCCGCCGGGACAAGGAGAGACCCAGTACTTC
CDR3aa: CASSFSSPPGQGETQYF

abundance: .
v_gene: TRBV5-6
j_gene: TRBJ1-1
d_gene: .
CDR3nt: TGTGCCAGCAGCTGGTGGACCGGGGGGGGAGCTTTCTTT
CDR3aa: CASSWWTGGGAFF

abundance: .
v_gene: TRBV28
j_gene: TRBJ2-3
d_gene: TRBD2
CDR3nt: TGTGCCAGCAGTTCTGCTGGCGGGAGCGTAGCAGATACGCAGTATTTT
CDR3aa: CASSSAGGSVADTQYF

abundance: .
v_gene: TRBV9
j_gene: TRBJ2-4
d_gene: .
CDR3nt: TGTGCCAGCAGCGTAGCCGCTAGCGCTGTAGTCAAAAACATTCAGTACTTC
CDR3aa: CASSVAASAVVKNIQYF

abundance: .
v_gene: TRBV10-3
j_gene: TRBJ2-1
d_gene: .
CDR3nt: TGTGCCATTAGCAGGAGGGACTACAATGAGCAGTTCTTC
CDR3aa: CAISRRDYNEQFF

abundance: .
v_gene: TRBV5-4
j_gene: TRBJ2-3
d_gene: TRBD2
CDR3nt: TGTGCCAGCAGCTGGGGGGGGGTGGACTTAACAGATACGCAGTATTTT
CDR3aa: CASSWGGVDLTDTQYF

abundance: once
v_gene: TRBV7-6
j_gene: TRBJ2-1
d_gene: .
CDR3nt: TGTGCCAGCAGCCCACACGTCCAGGACAATGAGCAGTTCTTC
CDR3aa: CASSPHVQDNEQFF

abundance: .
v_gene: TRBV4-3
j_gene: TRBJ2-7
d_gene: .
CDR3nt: TGCGCCAGCAGCCAAGCGTATCGCGGGAACTACGAGCAGTACTTC
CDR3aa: CASSQAYRGNYEQYF

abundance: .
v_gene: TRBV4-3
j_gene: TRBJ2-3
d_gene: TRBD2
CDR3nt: TGCGCCAGCAGCCAAGACTACCGGGGGGCAGATACGCAGTATTTT
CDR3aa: CASSQDYRGADTQYF

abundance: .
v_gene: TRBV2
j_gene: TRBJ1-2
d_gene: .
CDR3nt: TGTGCCAGCACCCCGGGGGAGCTCTATGGCTACACCTTC
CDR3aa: CASTPGELYGYTF

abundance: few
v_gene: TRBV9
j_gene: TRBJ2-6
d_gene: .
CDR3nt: TGTGCCAGCAGCTTCTATGGACACCGCTCTGGGGCCAACGTCCTGACTTTC
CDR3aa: CASSFYGHRSGANVLTF

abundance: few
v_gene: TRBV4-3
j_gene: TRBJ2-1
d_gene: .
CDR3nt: TGCGCCAGCAGCGGCGGGACCGAGCAGTTCTTC
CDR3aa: CASSGGTEQFF

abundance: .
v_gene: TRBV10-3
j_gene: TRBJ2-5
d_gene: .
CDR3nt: TGTGCCACCTCCCAGGGGATCGGAGAGACCCAGTACTTC
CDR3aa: CATSQGIGETQYF

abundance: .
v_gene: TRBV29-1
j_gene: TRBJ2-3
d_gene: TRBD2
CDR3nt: TGCAGCCTACGTATAGCGGGAGTTGGGACAGATACGCAGTATTTT
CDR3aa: CSLRIAGVGTDTQYF

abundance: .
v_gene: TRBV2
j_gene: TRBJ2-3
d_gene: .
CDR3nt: TGTGCCAGCAGTGAAGTAGGGACTCTTTCCCCAGATACGCAGTATTTT
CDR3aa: CASSEVGTLSPDTQYF

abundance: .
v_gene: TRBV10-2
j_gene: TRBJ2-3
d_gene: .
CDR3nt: TGCGCCAGCAGTGAACAGGGAAGGACAGATACGCAGTATTTT
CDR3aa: CASSEQGRTDTQYF

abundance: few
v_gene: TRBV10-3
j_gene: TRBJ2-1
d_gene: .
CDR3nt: TGTGCCATCAGTGAGTCAACAGGCCTTACCATTAATGAGCAGTTCTTC
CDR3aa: CAISESTGLTINEQFF

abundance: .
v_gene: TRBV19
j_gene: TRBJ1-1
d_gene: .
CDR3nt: TGTGCCAGTAGCGTGAACACTGAAGCTTTCTTT
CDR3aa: CASSVNTEAFF

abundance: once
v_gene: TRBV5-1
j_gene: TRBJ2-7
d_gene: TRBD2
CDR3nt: TGCGCCAGCAGCTTTCCCCCGGGAGGGATGACCGCCGAGCAGTACTTC
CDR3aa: CASSFPPGGMTAEQYF

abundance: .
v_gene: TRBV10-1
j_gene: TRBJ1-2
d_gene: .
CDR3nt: TGCGCCAGCAGTGCCTTCTATGGCTACACCTTC
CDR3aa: CASSAFYGYTF

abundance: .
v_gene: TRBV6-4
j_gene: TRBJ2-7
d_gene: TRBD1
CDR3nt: TGTGCCAGCAGGACCTCCGGGACAGGGGGCTACGAGCAGTACTTC
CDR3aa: CASRTSGTGGYEQYF

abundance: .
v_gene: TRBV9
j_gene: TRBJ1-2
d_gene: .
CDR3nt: TGTGCCAGCAGCGTAGCTACGCCTAACTATGGCTACACCTTC
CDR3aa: CASSVATPNYGYTF

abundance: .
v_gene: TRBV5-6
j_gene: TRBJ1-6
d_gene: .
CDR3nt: TGTGCCAGCAGTTTGATTCCGGGGGATTCACCCCTCCACTTT
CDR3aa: CASSLIPGDSPLHF

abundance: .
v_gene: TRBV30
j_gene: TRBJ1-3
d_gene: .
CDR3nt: TGTGCCTGGGCGTCTGGAAACACCATATATTTT
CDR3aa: CAWASGNTIYF

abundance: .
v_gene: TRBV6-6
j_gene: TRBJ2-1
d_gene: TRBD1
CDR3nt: TGTGCCAGCAGTCCCCCCGGGACAGGGGCCAGAGATGAGCAGTTCTTC
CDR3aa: CASSPPGTGARDEQFF

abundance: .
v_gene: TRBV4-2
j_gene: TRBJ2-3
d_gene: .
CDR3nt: TGTGCCAGCAAACCAGGTTTTGTTCGCACAGATACGCAGTATTTT
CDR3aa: CASKPGFVRTDTQYF

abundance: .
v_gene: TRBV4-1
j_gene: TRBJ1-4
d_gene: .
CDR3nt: TGCGCCAGCAGCCAAGCGGTGGTTGCAACTAATGAAAAACTGTTTTTT
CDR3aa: CASSQAVVATNEKLFF